Below, 26 T cell receptor beta chains from the same sample are listed, as sequenced in a study of cytomegalovirus exposure and HLA in healthy donors. TCRdb's table, derived via immunoSEQ multiplex PCR, lists solely in-frame clones and lacks some. The table lists 130,000 to 150,000 clones, about 86% of them singletons. The sample taken for sequencing was PBMCs. These TCRs come from a woman younger than 35 in good health and CMV-seropositive.

The V call is TRBV7-2, the J call TRBJ2-7, with TRBD2 as a possible D gene (5 bases). CDR1 is SGHTA and CDR2 is FQGNSA in the germline V gene. V was shortened by 8 bases and J by 6 bases, with 14 bases between the two germline ends. The CDR3 runs 12 residues. CDR3 region: CASRAGGPEQYF. The CDR3 nucleotides are TGTGCCAGCCGTGCGGGCGGGCCCGAGCAGTACTTC.

In this sample, this clone turned up once. Different DNA sequences within this sample yield the same CDR3. V usage is TRBV6-5 and J usage is TRBJ2-7; no clear D. This CDR3 contains 12 residues. The germline V gene encodes CDR1 MNHEY and CDR2 SVGAGI. V shed 0 bases and J shed 4 bases, with 4 bases lying between them. Written as DNA, the CDR3 is TGTGCCAGCAGTTACTCGAGGTACGAGCAGTACTTC. Protein: CASSYSRYEQYF.

The chain couples TRBV7-9 to TRBJ1-1; weak D call: TRBD1 (6 bases). CDR1 is SEHNR and CDR2 is FQNEAQ in the germline V gene (reference sequence). V dropped 5 bases and J dropped 7 bases, with 17 bases sitting between them. This CDR3 is 14 amino acids long. CDR3 residues: CASSTEGVGVEAFF. The CDR3 DNA follows: TGTGCCAGCAGCACCGAGGGGGTCGGGGTTGAAGCTTTCTTT.

The chain combines TRBV4-3 with TRBJ2-1; a possible D gene is TRBD2 (5 bases). Germline assignment: CDR1 LGHNA and CDR2 YSLEER. CDR3 length: 14 amino acids. Trimming left V 0 bases short and J 10 bases short, with 13 bases between. The CDR3 DNA follows: TGCGCCAGCAGCCAAGATCTACGGGGAATCGAGCAGTTCTTC. It is translated as CASSQDLRGIEQFF.

The count of this clone is one. J is TRBJ2-1 and V is TRBV27; TRBD2 aligns across 10 bases. The germline CDR1 and CDR2 sequences are MNHEY and SMNVEV (reference sequence). V shed 5 bases, J shed 4 bases, and the junction held 8 bases outside the gene matches. This CDR3 is built from 16 residues. The CDR3 bases are TGTGCCAGCAGTCCAGCATTACTAGCGGGGTACAATGAGCAGTTCTTC. Translating gives CASSPALLAGYNEQFF.

V is TRBV6-1 and J is TRBJ2-5; 7 nucleotides line up with TRBD2. The CDR3 totals 15 residues. CDR1 is MNHNS, CDR2 SASEGT, per germline. Trimming removed 2 bases from V and 5 bases from J; junction bases left unmatched: 8. Written as DNA, the CDR3 is TGTGCCAGCAGTGAATCCGGACTAGATGCGGAGACCCAGTACTTC. Protein product: CASSESGLDAETQYF.

The chain carries TRBV4-1 and TRBJ2-7; D may be TRBD1 (5 bases). Germline V CDR1 and CDR2: MGHRA, YSYEKL. Trimming took 7 bases from V and 6 from J, leaving 13 bases between them. The CDR3 totals 12 residues. The CDR3 region is CASKAGLGEQYF. CDR3 nucleotides: TGCGCCAGCAAGGCAGGGCTGGGCGAGCAGTACTTC.

V gene TRBV10-3 combines with J gene TRBJ1-3; maybe TRBD1 (6 bases). Germline V gene data show CDR1 as ENHRY and CDR2 as SYGVKD. The CDR3 consists of 17 residues. Trimming took off 6 bases at V and 4 bases at J, with 22 bases between the two ends. DNA of the CDR3: TGTGCCATCAGGGGCTACCAGAGGGGGGGCTCGGGAAACACCATATATTTT. Translated, it gives CAIRGYQRGGSGNTIYF.

The chain carries TRBV10-3 and TRBJ1-5; possibly TRBD1 for D (6 bases). Germline CDR1 reads ENHRY; CDR2 reads SYGVKD. The CDR3 extends over 13 amino acids. V lost 2 bases to trimming and J lost 7 bases, with 9 bases between them. The CDR3 loop reads CAISETTGQPQHF. CDR3 coding DNA: TGTGCCATCAGTGAGACCACAGGGCAGCCCCAGCATTTT.

This clone showed up just once. The chain employs TRBV5-5 and TRBJ2-6; 7 bases align to TRBD1. The germline CDR1 and CDR2 sequences are SGHKS and YYEKEE (reference sequence). V lost 4 bases and J lost 0; bases outside the gene matches: 7. The length of the CDR3 is 17 residues. CDR3 coding DNA: TGTGCCAGCAGCGGATTCAGACAGGGCTCTGGGGCCAACGTCCTGACTTTC. Translating gives CASSGFRQGSGANVLTF.

The V call is TRBV5-4, the J call TRBJ1-2; TRBD1 agrees at 8 bases. The CDR3 runs to 14 residues. Germline-derived CDR1 and CDR2 are SGHNT and YYREEE (reference sequence). Trimming at V came to 1 base and at J to 7 bases, leaving 6 bases not matched to a gene. The CDR3: CASSLNRGDRGYTF. In DNA, the CDR3 is TGTGCCAGCAGCTTGAACAGGGGGGATCGTGGCTACACCTTC.

The genes are TRBV6-1 and TRBJ2-1, with D perhaps matching TRBD2 (5 bases). The CDR3 has 15 amino acids. The V gene's germline CDR1 is MNHNS and CDR2 SASEGT. Trimming took off 6 bases at V and 0 bases at J, with 12 bases between the two ends. CDR3: CASRRRTGSYNEQFF. As DNA, the CDR3 is TGTGCCAGCAGACGGAGGACCGGCTCCTACAATGAGCAGTTCTTC.

There are a few counts of this clone. The chain uses TRBV28 and TRBJ1-6, with 7 bases that match TRBD1. Per the germline V gene, CDR1 is MDHEN and CDR2 is SYDVKM. Trimming removed 2 bases from V and 8 bases from J; junction bases left unmatched: 3. The CDR3 is 14 residues long. Written as DNA, the CDR3 is TGTGCCAGCAGTTTAACAGGGGACCATTCACCCCTCCACTTT. Translation: CASSLTGDHSPLHF.

V gene TRBV6-5 combines with J gene TRBJ1-2, with 8 positions matching TRBD1. The CDR3 covers 15 residues. Germline CDR1 MNHEY, CDR2 SVGAGI. The J segment lost 6 bases and the V segment lost 2 bases, leaving 8 bases of the junction unmatched. CDR3 residues: CASSYRWTGRDGYTF. The DNA for the CDR3 is TGTGCCAGCAGTTACCGTTGGACAGGGCGCGATGGCTACACCTTC.

The CDR3 loop is CASSFKSGGLYEQYF. In DNA form, the CDR3 reads TGTGCCAGCAGCTTTAAGTCGGGGGGGCTGTACGAGCAGTACTTC. The J gene is TRBJ2-7, the V gene TRBV7-2, with TRBD2 identical over 8 bases. Germline lookup yields CDR1 SGHTA and CDR2 FQGNSA. The CDR3 is 15 residues long. The V segment lost 3 bases and the J segment 4 bases; nucleotides outside the gene matches: 8.

The sample holds one count of this clone. The genes are TRBV28 and TRBJ2-4; possible D gene TRBD1, 6 bases. Trimming removed 5 bases from V and 0 bases from J, with 14 bases in between. This CDR3 contains 16 residues. Germline lookup yields CDR1 MDHEN and CDR2 SYDVKM. CDR3 amino acids: CASSLQGIVAKNIQYF. DNA for the CDR3: TGTGCCAGCAGTCTGCAGGGGATAGTAGCCAAAAACATTCAGTACTTC.

The V gene is TRBV10-3, the J gene TRBJ1-4; D is uncertain. CDR1 and CDR2 (germline): ENHRY, SYGVKD. V was pared by 0 bases and J by 7 bases, with 12 bases between. This CDR3 has 15 residues. CDR3 sequence: CAISESESGGEKLFF. CDR3 in DNA: TGTGCCATCAGTGAGTCGGAGTCCGGAGGTGAAAAACTGTTTTTT.

The V call is TRBV27, the J call TRBJ2-1; 12 bases are shared with TRBD2. J was trimmed by 3 bases and V by 5 bases; bases with no gene match: 8. The CDR3 length is 17 residues. Germline-derived CDR1 and CDR2 are MNHEY and SMNVEV (reference sequence). CDR3: CASSKSGLAGYYNEQFF. The CDR3 DNA sequence: TGTGCCAGCAGTAAATCCGGACTAGCGGGGTACTACAATGAGCAGTTCTTC.

This chain links TRBV5-4 with TRBJ2-7; maybe TRBD1 (6 bases). The CDR3 runs to 15 residues. The V gene's germline CDR1 is SGHNT and CDR2 YYREEE (reference sequence). V dropped 6 bases and J dropped 1 base, with 17 bases sitting between them. The CDR3 spells CASTLIGTGSYEQYF. The CDR3 DNA sequence: TGTGCCAGCACCCTAATTGGAACAGGGTCCTACGAGCAGTACTTC.

This chain links TRBV15 with TRBJ2-4, with D unresolved. V was trimmed by 1 base and J by 4 bases, leaving 14 bases between them. CDR3 size: 16 residues. Per germline, CDR1 LNHNV and CDR2 YYDKDF (reference sequence). The CDR3 coding sequence is TGTGCCACCAGCAGAGGAGAACAGACCCTAAAAAACATTCAGTACTTC. Translated, it gives CATSRGEQTLKNIQYF.

DNA of the CDR3: TGCGCCAGCAGCATACGGACAGGGTCGAACACTGAAGCTTTCTTT. The encoded protein is CASSIRTGSNTEAFF. The chain uses TRBV5-1 and TRBJ1-1; 8 bases align to TRBD1. Germline V lookup: CDR1 SGHRS, CDR2 YFSETQ. V was pared by 4 bases and J by 1 base, with 6 bases of the junction left unmatched. The CDR3 spans 15 residues. Looking up the rest from reference TRBV5-1 and TRBJ1-1 gives the full variable domain: KAGVTQTPRYLIKTRGQQVTLSCSPISGHRSVSWYQQTPGQGLQFLFEYFSETQRNKGNFPGRFSGRQFSNSRSEMNVSTLELGDSALYLCASSIRTGSNTEAFFGQGTRLTVV.

This chain connects TRBV5-4 to TRBJ1-5, with D unresolved. Trimming took off 4 bases at V and 9 bases at J, with 14 bases between the two ends. Germline V CDR1 and CDR2: SGHNT, YYREEE (reference sequence). The CDR3 runs 13 residues. In nucleotides, the CDR3 is TGTGCCAGCAGCCCGACTTCTTCGGGGCCCCAGCATTTT. It encodes CASSPTSSGPQHF.

The chain combines TRBV27 with TRBJ2-1; TRBD1 matches at 8 bases. This CDR3 contains 16 residues. Germline CDR1 and CDR2: MNHEY and SMNVEV (reference sequence). The J segment lost 8 bases and the V segment lost 0 bases, leaving 9 bases of the junction unmatched. CDR3 loop: CASSLSRGQVGDEQFF. The CDR3 DNA sequence: TGTGCCAGCAGTTTATCGCGGGGACAGGTCGGGGATGAGCAGTTCTTC.

The rearrangement uses TRBV23-1 and TRBJ1-5, with 8 nucleotides matching TRBD1. TRBV23-1 is reported as an ORF; its role is uncertain. The CDR3 covers 15 residues. V lost 7 bases and J lost 4; bases outside the gene matches: 9. CDR3 sequence reads: CASIPGTGLNQPQHF. In nucleotides, the CDR3 is TGCGCCAGCATTCCCGGGACAGGACTTAATCAGCCCCAGCATTTT.

The J gene is TRBJ1-1, the V gene TRBV5-4; D is perhaps TRBD1 (6 bases). The germline V gene encodes CDR1 SGHNT and CDR2 YYREEE (reference sequence). The CDR3 has 15 amino acids. Trimming shortened V by 0 bases and J by 0 bases, and 9 bases separated the two germline ends. CDR3 coding DNA: TGTGCCAGCAGCTTGGGACAGGCCCTGAACACTGAAGCTTTCTTT. It yields the protein CASSLGQALNTEAFF. The full variable domain, its missing parts supplied by reference TRBV5-4 and TRBJ1-1, is ETGVTQSPTHLIKTRGQQVTLRCSSQSGHNTVSWYQQALGQGPQFIFQYYREEENGRGNFPPRFSGLQFPNYSSELNVNALELDDSALYLCASSLGQALNTEAFFGQGTRLTVV.

The chain is built from TRBV14 and TRBJ2-1, with TRBD2 matching 13 bases. The germline V gene encodes CDR1 SGHDN and CDR2 FVKESK. V shed 1 base and J 9 bases; nucleotides not matched to a gene: 15. The CDR3 has 19 residues. This chain's CDR3 is CASSQGLLAGGSSVGEQFF. In DNA, the CDR3 is TGTGCCAGCAGCCAAGGGCTACTAGCGGGAGGGAGTTCGGTTGGTGAGCAGTTCTTC.